This T cell receptor (beta chain) appears in the sequencing data of a study of shared T cell receptors in the human thymus. Measured with immunoSEQ multiplex PCR; TCRdb has only the in-frame clones, and not every one. The table has about 380,000 clones, approximately 95% seen once. This clone was found a few times. Germline-derived CDR1 and CDR2 are MNHNY and SVGAGI (reference sequence). Deletions cut 8 bases from V and 7 bases from J, with 6 bases between. This CDR3 region has 10 residues. The sample comprised thymocytes. J is TRBJ2-1 and V is TRBV6-6, with D possibly matching TRBD2 (6 bases). This clonotype was sampled from a human donor. The CDR3 loop is CASRENEQFF. For the CDR3, the DNA is TGTGCCAGCCGGGAGAATGAGCAGTTCTTC.